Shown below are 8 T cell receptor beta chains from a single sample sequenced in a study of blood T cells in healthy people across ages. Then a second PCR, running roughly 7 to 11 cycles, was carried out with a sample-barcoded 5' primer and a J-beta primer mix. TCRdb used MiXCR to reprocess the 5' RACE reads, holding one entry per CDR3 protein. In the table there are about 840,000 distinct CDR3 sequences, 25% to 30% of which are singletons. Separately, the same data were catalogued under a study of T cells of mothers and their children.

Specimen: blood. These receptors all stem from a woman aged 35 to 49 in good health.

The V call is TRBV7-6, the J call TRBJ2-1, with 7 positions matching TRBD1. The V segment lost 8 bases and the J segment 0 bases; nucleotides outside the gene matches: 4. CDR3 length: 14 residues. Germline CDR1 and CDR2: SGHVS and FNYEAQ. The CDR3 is CASGGQASYNEQFF. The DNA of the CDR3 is TGTGCCAGCGGCGGACAGGCCTCCTACAATGAGCAGTTCTTC. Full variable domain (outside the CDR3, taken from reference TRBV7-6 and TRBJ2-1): GAGVSQSPRYKVTKRGQDVALRCDPISGHVSLYWYRQALGQGPEFLTYFNYEAQQDKSGLPNDRFSAERPEGSISTLTIQRTEQRDSAMYRCASGGQASYNEQFFGPGTRLTVL.

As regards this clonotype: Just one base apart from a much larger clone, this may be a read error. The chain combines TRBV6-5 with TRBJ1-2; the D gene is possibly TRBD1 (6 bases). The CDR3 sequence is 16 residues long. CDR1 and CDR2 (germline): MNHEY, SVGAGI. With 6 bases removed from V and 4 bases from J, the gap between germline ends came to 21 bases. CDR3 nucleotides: TGTGCCAGCAGGCCCACCGTGACAGGAAAAATCTATGGCTACACCTTC. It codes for CASRPTVTGKIYGYTF.

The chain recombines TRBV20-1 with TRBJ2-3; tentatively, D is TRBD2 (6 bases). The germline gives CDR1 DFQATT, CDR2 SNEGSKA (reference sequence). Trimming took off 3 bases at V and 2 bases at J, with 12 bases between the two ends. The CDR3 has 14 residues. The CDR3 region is CSASGRGSTDTQYF. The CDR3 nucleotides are TGCAGTGCTAGTGGTCGGGGGTCCACAGATACGCAGTATTTT.

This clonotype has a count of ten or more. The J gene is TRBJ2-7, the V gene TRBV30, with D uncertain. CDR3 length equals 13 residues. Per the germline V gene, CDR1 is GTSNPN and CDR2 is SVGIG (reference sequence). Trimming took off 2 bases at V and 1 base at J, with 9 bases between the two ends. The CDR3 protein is CAWSLQASYEQYF. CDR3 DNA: TGTGCCTGGAGTCTCCAGGCGTCCTACGAGCAGTACTTC.

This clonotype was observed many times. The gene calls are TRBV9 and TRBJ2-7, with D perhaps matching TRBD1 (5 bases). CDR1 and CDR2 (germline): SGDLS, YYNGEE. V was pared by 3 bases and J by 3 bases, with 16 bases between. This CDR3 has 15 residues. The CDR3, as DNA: TGTGCCAGCAGCGCGTTAGGGCTAAGGGGCTACGAGCAGTACTTC. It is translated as CASSALGLRGYEQYF.

CDR3 bases: TGCAGTGGTGTAACCGATATCTATGGCTACACCTTC. Amino acid sequence: CSGVTDIYGYTF. The V and J genes are TRBV20-1 and TRBJ1-2; D is undetermined. V gave up 7 bases and J gave up 4 bases, with 13 bases separating them. The CDR3 is 12 residues long. Germline V gene data show CDR1 as DFQATT and CDR2 as SNEGSKA (reference sequence).

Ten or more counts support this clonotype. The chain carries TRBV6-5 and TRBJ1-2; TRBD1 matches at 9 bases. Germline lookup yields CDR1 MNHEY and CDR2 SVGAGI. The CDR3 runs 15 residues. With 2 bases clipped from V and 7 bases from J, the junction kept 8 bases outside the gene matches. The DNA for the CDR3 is TGTGCCAGCAGTTACCGGGACAGGGCGAAGGGTGGCTACACCTTC. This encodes CASSYRDRAKGGYTF.

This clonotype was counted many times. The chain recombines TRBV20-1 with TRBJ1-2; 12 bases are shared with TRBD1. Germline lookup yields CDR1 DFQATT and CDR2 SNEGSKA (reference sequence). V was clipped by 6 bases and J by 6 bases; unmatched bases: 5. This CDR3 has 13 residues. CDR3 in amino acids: CSAGTGGVDGYTF. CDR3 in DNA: TGCAGTGCCGGGACAGGGGGCGTAGATGGCTACACCTTC.